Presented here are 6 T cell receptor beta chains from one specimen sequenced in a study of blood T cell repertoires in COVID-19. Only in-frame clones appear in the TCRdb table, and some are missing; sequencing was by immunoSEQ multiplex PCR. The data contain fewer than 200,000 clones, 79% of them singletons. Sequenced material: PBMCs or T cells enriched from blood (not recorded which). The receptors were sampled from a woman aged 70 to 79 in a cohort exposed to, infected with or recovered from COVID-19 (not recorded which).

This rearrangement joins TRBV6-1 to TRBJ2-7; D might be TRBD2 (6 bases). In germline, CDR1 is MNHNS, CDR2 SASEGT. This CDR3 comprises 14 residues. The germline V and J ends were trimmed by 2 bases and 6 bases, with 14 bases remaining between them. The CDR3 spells CASSEPGTLSEQYF. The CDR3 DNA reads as TGTGCCAGCAGTGAACCTGGGACTCTGAGCGAGCAGTACTTC.

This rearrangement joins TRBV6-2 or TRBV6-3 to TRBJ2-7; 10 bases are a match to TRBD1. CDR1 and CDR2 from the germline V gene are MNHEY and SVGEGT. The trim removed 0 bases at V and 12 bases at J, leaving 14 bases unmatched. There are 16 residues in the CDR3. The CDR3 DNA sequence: TGTGCCAGCAGTTACTCCCCGGGACAGGGGACCCCCAACGGGTACTTC. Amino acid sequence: CASSYSPGQGTPNGYF.

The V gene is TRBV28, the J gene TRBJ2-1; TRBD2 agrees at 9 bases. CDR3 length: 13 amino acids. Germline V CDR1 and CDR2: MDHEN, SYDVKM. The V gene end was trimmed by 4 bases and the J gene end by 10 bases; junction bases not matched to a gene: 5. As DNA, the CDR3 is TGTGCCAGCAGTTCGGGACTAGCAAACGAGCAGTTCTTC. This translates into CASSSGLANEQFF.

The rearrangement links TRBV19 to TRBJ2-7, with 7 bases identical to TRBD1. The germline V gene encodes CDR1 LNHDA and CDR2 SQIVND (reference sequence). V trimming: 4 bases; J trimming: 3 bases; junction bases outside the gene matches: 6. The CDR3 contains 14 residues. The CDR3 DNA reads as TGTGCCAGTAGTACAGGACAGGTTTTCTACGAGCAGTACTTC. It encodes CASSTGQVFYEQYF.

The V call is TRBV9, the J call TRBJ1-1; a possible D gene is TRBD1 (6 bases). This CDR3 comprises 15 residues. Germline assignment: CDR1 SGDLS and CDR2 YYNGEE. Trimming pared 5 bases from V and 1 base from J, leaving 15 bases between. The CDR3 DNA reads TGTGCCAGCAGAAAACTTCTGGGACAGAACACTGAAGCTTTCTTT. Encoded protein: CASRKLLGQNTEAFF.

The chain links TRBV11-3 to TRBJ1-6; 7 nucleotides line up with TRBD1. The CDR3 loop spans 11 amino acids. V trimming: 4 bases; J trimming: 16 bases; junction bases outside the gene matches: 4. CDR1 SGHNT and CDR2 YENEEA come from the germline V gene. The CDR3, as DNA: TGTGCCAGCAGCTGGGACAGCCGACTCCACTTT. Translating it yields CASSWDSRLHF.